This passage covers 2 T cell receptor beta chains from one sample sequenced in a study of CD8 T cells in ankylosing spondylitis. TCRdb processed the 5' RACE reads anew with MiXCR; each CDR3 protein has one entry. In the table there are around 140,000 distinct CDR3 sequences, over 9.5% of which are singletons. Input material: blood, either unsorted or a sorted T cell fraction (not recorded which). Every receptor here comes from a female donor with ankylosing spondylitis or in good health (not recorded which).

This clonotype came up many times. This chain uses TRBV20-1 with TRBJ2-5, with 10 positions matching TRBD2. The J segment lost 3 bases and the V segment lost 3 bases, leaving 7 bases of the junction unmatched. CDR1 and CDR2 from the germline V gene are DFQATT and SNEGSKA (reference sequence). The length of the CDR3 is 15 residues. The CDR3 region is CSASGSSGSEETQYF. In nucleotides, the CDR3 is TGCAGTGCTAGTGGGTCTAGCGGGAGTGAAGAGACCCAGTACTTC.

This clonotype appeared many times. The genes are TRBV7-3 and TRBJ2-3; D is possibly TRBD1 (5 bases). Per the germline V gene, CDR1 is SGHTA and CDR2 is FQGTGA. The CDR3 loop spans 13 amino acids. V was trimmed by 6 bases and J by 2 bases, leaving 9 bases between them. The CDR3 spells CASSPRVTDTQYF. For the CDR3, the DNA is TGTGCCAGCAGTCCCAGGGTCACAGATACGCAGTATTTT.